Each of the 6 T cell receptor beta chains below was sequenced from the same sample in a study of identical twins. One entry per CDR3 protein, called by TCRdb with MiXCR from the 5' RACE reads. The repertoire has roughly 700,000 distinct CDR3 sequences, around 8.6% of them found once; the top ten carry 0.75% to 1%. This same sample was also part of a study on yellow fever vaccine responses in identical twins.

Sequences were obtained from PBMCs. The receptors shown here come from a woman aged 18 to 35 in good health.

This clonotype was counted many times. V is TRBV10-3 and J is TRBJ2-3; D is possibly TRBD2 (5 bases). V lost 6 bases, J lost 5 bases, and 9 bases lay in between. The CDR3 totals 12 residues. CDR1 and CDR2 from the germline V gene are ENHRY and SYGVKD. The CDR3 loop is CAIRTREDTQYF. In nucleotides, the CDR3 is TGTGCCATCAGGACCCGGGAAGATACGCAGTATTTT.

This clonotype was seen more than once but under ten times. This chain uses TRBV6-1 with TRBJ2-3; 7 positions match TRBD1. Germline CDR1 reads MNHNS; CDR2 reads SASEGT. The ends lost 6 bases at V and 2 bases at J; junction bases unmatched: 5. This CDR3 region has 14 residues. CDR3 sequence (DNA): TGTGCCAGCAGGCCGGGACAGCTCACAGATACGCAGTATTTT. This encodes CASRPGQLTDTQYF.

This clonotype was seen at least ten times. The chain carries TRBV12-3 or TRBV12-4 and TRBJ2-3; D perhaps matches TRBD1 (5 bases). This CDR3 has 13 amino acids. The V and J ends lost 5 bases and 6 bases respectively, with 12 bases between them. CDR3 protein: CASSPQGGDTQYF. CDR3 bases: TGTGCCAGCAGTCCTCAGGGTGGGGATACGCAGTATTTT.

A few counts support this clonotype. In DNA form, the CDR3 reads TGTGCCAGCAGCTTCTCCGGGACAGAATATGGCTACACCTTC. Encoded protein: CASSFSGTEYGYTF. V and J are TRBV5-6 and TRBJ1-2; 7 positions agree with TRBD1. The germline V gene has CDR1 SGHDT and CDR2 YYEEEE. This CDR3 contains 14 residues. V lost 2 bases, J lost 5 bases, and 6 bases stayed unmatched.

J is TRBJ2-2 and V is TRBV27; 8 positions match TRBD1. Germline CDR1 is MNHEY and CDR2 is SMNVEV (reference sequence). The ends lost 3 bases at V and 1 base at J; junction bases unmatched: 7. The CDR3 has 17 residues. The CDR3 DNA follows: TGTGCCAGCAGTTTGAGTTCAGGGGGCTTGAACACCGGGGAGCTGTTTTTT. Amino acid sequence: CASSLSSGGLNTGELFF.

This clonotype was detected only a few times. This chain links TRBV15 with TRBJ2-3; the D is unclear. The CDR3 runs to 14 residues. Trimming removed 0 bases at V and 6 bases at J, with 10 bases between. Germline-derived CDR1 and CDR2 are LNHNV and YYDKDF (reference sequence). CDR3 sequence: CATSRERLMDTQYF. Here the CDR3 DNA reads TGTGCCACCAGCAGAGAGCGGCTAATGGATACGCAGTATTTT. The variable domain in full, with the rest retrieved from reference TRBV15 and TRBJ2-3, is DAMVIQNPRYQVTQFGKPVTLSCSQTLNHNVMYWYQQKSSQAPKLLFHYYDKDFNNEADTPDNFQSRRPNTSFCFLDIRSPGLGDTAMYLCATSRERLMDTQYFGPGTRLTVL.